The rows below give T cell receptor beta chains drawn from one sample of a study of regulatory T cells in long-lasting Graves disease. One entry per CDR3 protein results from TCRdb running MiXCR on the multiplex PCR reads. The sample carries approximately 540,000 distinct CDR3 sequences, 9.5% to 15% recorded once. The sample was also reused in another study, on T cells in Graves' hyperthyroidism and ophthalmopathy.

Material: peripheral blood mononuclear cells (PBMCs), obtained at new diagnosis, from a patient treated with antithyroid drugs. All receptors come from a woman younger than 45 with Graves disease. Both conserved end residues are part of each CDR3. Each record gives: CDR3 protein, CDR3 DNA, V gene, D gene, J gene, clone size. D genes are given only for firm matches. Size is omitted from some rows. Given values are once, few, many or a class for expanded clones.

CDR3: CASNPNTDTQYF; DNA: TGTGCCAGCAACCCGAACACAGATACGCAGTATTTT; V: TRBV2; D: .; J: TRBJ2-3; size: .
CDR3: CASSPNREQKLFF; DNA: TGTGCCAGCTCACCAAACCGAGAGCAAAAACTGTTTTTT; V: TRBV18; D: .; J: TRBJ1-4; size: many
CDR3: CASSFGGPNEQFF; DNA: TGTGCCAGCAGTTTTGGGGGGCCTAATGAGCAGTTCTTC; V: TRBV12-3/TRBV12-4; D: .; J: TRBJ2-1; size: .
CDR3: CASSPYSGRVLETQYF; DNA: TGTGCCAGCAGCCCCTATAGCGGGAGAGTCTTAGAGACCCAGTACTTC; V: TRBV9; D: TRBD2; J: TRBJ2-5; size: .
CDR3: CASSLQDRDIQYF; DNA: TGTGCCAGCAGTTTACAGGACAGGGACATTCAGTACTTC; V: TRBV28; D: TRBD1; J: TRBJ2-4; size: many
CDR3: CASSLASDTQYF; DNA: TGTGCCAGCAGCTTAGCCTCGGATACGCAGTATTTT; V: TRBV7-2; D: .; J: TRBJ2-3; size: many
CDR3: CASSLGLKQETQYF; DNA: TGTGCCAGCAGCTTAGGACTTAAACAGGAGACCCAGTACTTC; V: TRBV11-1; D: .; J: TRBJ2-5; size: .
CDR3: CASSTRLAGGPREQYF; DNA: TGTGCCAGTAGTACCCGGCTAGCGGGAGGGCCTAGGGAGCAGTACTTC; V: TRBV19; D: TRBD2; J: TRBJ2-7; size: few
CDR3: CASSGFSGRASDTQYF; DNA: TGTGCCAGCAGCGGATTTAGCGGGAGGGCCTCAGATACGCAGTATTTT; V: TRBV9; D: TRBD2; J: TRBJ2-3; size: .
CDR3: CASSFGSGSNPISYEQYF; DNA: TGTGCCAGCAGCTTCGGTAGCGGGAGTAACCCCATCTCCTACGAGCAGTACTTC; V: TRBV11-2; D: TRBD2; J: TRBJ2-7; size: many
CDR3: CASSRSQRENNEQYF; DNA: TGTGCCAGCTCACGATCCCAGCGGGAGAACAACGAGCAGTACTTC; V: TRBV18; D: TRBD2; J: TRBJ2-7; size: .
CDR3: CASSTLYSNQPQHF; DNA: TGTGCCAGCAGTACCCTCTATAGCAATCAGCCCCAGCATTTT; V: TRBV27; D: .; J: TRBJ1-5; size: .
CDR3: CASNTNYGYTF; DNA: TGTGCCAGTAACACGAACTATGGCTACACCTTC; V: TRBV19; D: .; J: TRBJ1-2; size: many
CDR3: CASLATGNEQYF; DNA: TGTGCCAGCCTCGCCACAGGGAACGAGCAGTACTTC; V: TRBV6-1; D: .; J: TRBJ2-7; size: few
CDR3: CATSDPTGAGNEQFF; DNA: TGTGCCACCAGTGATCCGACAGGAGCGGGAAATGAGCAGTTCTTC; V: TRBV24-1; D: .; J: TRBJ2-1; size: few
CDR3: CASSKTSGSRSGELFF; DNA: TGTGCCAGCAGCAAAACTAGCGGGAGTAGGTCCGGGGAGCTGTTTTTT; V: TRBV11-2; D: TRBD2; J: TRBJ2-2; size: many
CDR3: CASLRDRGADTQYF; DNA: TGTGCCAGCCTCCGGGACAGGGGCGCAGATACGCAGTATTTT; V: TRBV2; D: TRBD1; J: TRBJ2-3; size: many
CDR3: CASSLGFSGTGSDEAFF; DNA: TGTGCCAGCAGTTTAGGCTTCAGCGGGACAGGGTCGGATGAAGCTTTCTTT; V: TRBV12-3/TRBV12-4; D: TRBD1; J: TRBJ1-1; size: .
CDR3: CASSVITDTQYF; DNA: TGTGCCAGCAGCGTTATCACAGATACGCAGTATTTT; V: TRBV9; D: .; J: TRBJ2-3; size: .
CDR3: CATSDPGHYNEQFF; DNA: TGTGCCACCAGTGATCCCGGACACTACAATGAGCAGTTCTTC; V: TRBV24-1; D: .; J: TRBJ2-1; size: few
CDR3: CASSQQGLAGPSYNEQFF; DNA: TGTGCCAGCAGCCAACAGGGACTAGCGGGACCATCCTACAATGAGCAGTTCTTC; V: TRBV3-1; D: TRBD2; J: TRBJ2-1; size: .
CDR3: CASSVQELSYDEQFF; DNA: TGTGCCAGCAGTGTCCAGGAACTCTCCTACGATGAGCAGTTCTTC; V: TRBV2; D: .; J: TRBJ2-1; size: .
CDR3: CASTDRRTGGLFF; DNA: TGTGCCAGCACCGACAGGAGGACCGGGGGGCTGTTTTTT; V: TRBV2; D: .; J: TRBJ2-2; size: .
CDR3: CSARERHYNEQFF; DNA: TGCAGTGCTAGGGAGCGGCACTACAATGAGCAGTTCTTC; V: TRBV20-1; D: .; J: TRBJ2-1; size: many
CDR3: CSAAGASGSSYNEQFF; DNA: TGCAGTGCGGCAGGGGCTAGCGGGAGCTCCTACAATGAGCAGTTCTTC; V: TRBV20-1; D: TRBD2; J: TRBJ2-1; size: many
CDR3: CASTETIGTGGYEQYF; DNA: TGTGCCAGCACCGAAACCATCGGGACAGGGGGCTACGAGCAGTACTTC; V: TRBV5-6; D: TRBD1; J: TRBJ2-7; size: few
CDR3: CATRSGALTGELFF; DNA: TGTGCCACCAGATCCGGTGCACTCACCGGGGAGCTGTTTTTT; V: TRBV15; D: .; J: TRBJ2-2; size: .
CDR3: CAWSSGFYNEQFF; DNA: TGTGCCTGGAGCTCCGGGTTCTACAATGAGCAGTTCTTC; V: TRBV30; D: .; J: TRBJ2-1; size: many
CDR3: CASSHYRSGNEQFF; DNA: TGCGCCAGCAGTCACTATCGCTCGGGCAATGAGCAGTTCTTC; V: TRBV10-2; D: .; J: TRBJ2-1; size: many
CDR3: CSAKAGDTGELFF; DNA: TGCAGTGCAAAGGCGGGAGACACCGGGGAGCTGTTTTTT; V: TRBV20-1; D: TRBD2; J: TRBJ2-2; size: many
CDR3: CASSELRDRVTEAFF; DNA: TGCGCCAGCAGCGAACTCCGGGACAGGGTTACTGAAGCTTTCTTT; V: TRBV4-1; D: TRBD1; J: TRBJ1-1; size: many
CDR3: CASSISSNSEQYF; DNA: TGTGCCAGTAGTATATCTAGCAATTCCGAGCAGTACTTC; V: TRBV19; D: .; J: TRBJ2-7; size: few
CDR3: CASSQDSHSEQFF; DNA: TGTGCCAGCAGCCAAGATAGTCACAGTGAGCAGTTCTTC; V: TRBV14; D: .; J: TRBJ2-1; size: .
CDR3: CASSGVAGYTDTQYF; DNA: TGTGCCAGCAGCGGAGTAGCGGGATACACAGATACGCAGTATTTT; V: TRBV9; D: TRBD2; J: TRBJ2-3; size: many
CDR3: CASSQEGYWGWVNEAFF; DNA: TGTGCCAGCAGCCAAGAGGGGTATTGGGGGTGGGTAAATGAAGCTTTCTTT; V: TRBV3-1; D: .; J: TRBJ1-1; size: many
CDR3: CASSQRAGGADTQYF; DNA: TGCGCCAGCAGCCAGCGAGCGGGAGGGGCAGATACGCAGTATTTT; V: TRBV4-1; D: TRBD2; J: TRBJ2-3; size: .
CDR3: CATSVPKTGGADTQYF; DNA: TGTGCCACCAGTGTCCCTAAAACAGGAGGGGCAGATACGCAGTATTTT; V: TRBV24-1; D: .; J: TRBJ2-3; size: many
CDR3: CASSERQAPNEKLFF; DNA: TGTGCCAGCAGCGAGAGACAGGCCCCTAATGAAAAACTGTTTTTT; V: TRBV7-9; D: .; J: TRBJ1-4; size: .
CDR3: CSARTRGAETQYF; DNA: TGCAGTGCGCGGACTAGGGGTGCAGAGACCCAGTACTTC; V: TRBV20-1; D: TRBD2; J: TRBJ2-5; size: .
CDR3: CSARLAGSDTQYF; DNA: TGCAGTGCGCGGCTGGCCGGGTCAGATACGCAGTATTTT; V: TRBV20-1; D: .; J: TRBJ2-3; size: many
CDR3: CASSQGPTGGYTF; DNA: TGTGCCAGCAGCCAAGGTCCGACCGGTGGCTACACCTTC; V: TRBV3-1; D: .; J: TRBJ1-2; size: .
CDR3: CATSRDPSTDTQYF; DNA: TGTGCCACCAGCCGGGACCCATCCACAGATACGCAGTATTTT; V: TRBV15; D: .; J: TRBJ2-3; size: many
CDR3: CASSDPGTGVQPQHF; DNA: TGTGCCAGCAGTGACCCTGGGACAGGGGTCCAGCCCCAGCATTTT; V: TRBV6-1; D: TRBD1; J: TRBJ1-5; size: few
CDR3: CASSYSGDTYNEQFF; DNA: TGTGCCAGCAGCTATTCGGGGGATACCTACAATGAGCAGTTCTTC; V: TRBV11-2; D: .; J: TRBJ2-1; size: many
CDR3: CASSFWQGGNYEQYF; DNA: TGTGCCAGCAGCTTTTGGCAGGGTGGAAACTACGAGCAGTACTTC; V: TRBV5-8; D: .; J: TRBJ2-7; size: few
CDR3: CSARDSSGPYNEQFF; DNA: TGCAGTGCTAGAGATTCGAGCGGACCCTACAATGAGCAGTTCTTC; V: TRBV20-1; D: .; J: TRBJ2-1; size: .
CDR3: CAISGTSNQPQHF; DNA: TGTGCCATCAGTGGGACTAGCAATCAGCCCCAGCATTTT; V: TRBV10-3; D: .; J: TRBJ1-5; size: many
CDR3: CASSSTTTANYGYTF; DNA: TGTGCCAGCAGCTCTACCACGACAGCGAACTATGGCTACACCTTC; V: TRBV7-2; D: .; J: TRBJ1-2; size: many